Below are 15 T cell receptor beta chains sequenced from a single sample in a study of blood T cell repertoires in COVID-19. Some clones are missing from TCRdb's copy, which holds only in-frame ones; the method was immunoSEQ multiplex PCR. The sample yields about 190,000 clones, less than 85% seen once. The source material was peripheral blood. The receptors come from a man in his fifties or sixties who had recovered from COVID-19.

The chain joins TRBV12-3 or TRBV12-4 to TRBJ1-1; 7 bases are shared with TRBD1. The CDR3 has 13 residues. The junction had 5 bases not matched to a gene; V was cut back by 3 bases and J by 7 bases. CDR3 region: CASSFRTGVEAFF. The CDR3, as DNA: TGTGCCAGCAGTTTTCGGACAGGAGTTGAAGCTTTCTTT.

Regarding this clone: Compared with germline, one end of the junction differs, possibly owing to a read error. The chain couples TRBV19 to TRBJ1-6, with D tentatively TRBD1 (5 bases). This CDR3 region has 16 residues. Germline values: CDR1 LNHDA, CDR2 SQIVND (reference sequence). The chain's CDR3 is CASRPRQRSYTSPLHF. The CDR3 region has the DNA TGTGCCAGTAGACCGCGACAGCGCTCATATACTTCACCCCTCCACTTT.

This clone turned up a few times. V and J are TRBV2 and TRBJ2-2, with 7 bases that match TRBD1. V shed 6 bases and J 0 bases; nucleotides not matched to a gene: 1. Germline loops: CDR1 SNHLY, CDR2 FYNNEI. The length of the CDR3 is 14 residues. The CDR3 bases are TGTGCCAGCAGGGGGACAGCGAACACCGGGGAGCTGTTTTTT. Translating it yields CASRGTANTGELFF.

The chain combines TRBV5-4 with TRBJ2-1; 11 bases line up with TRBD1. The CDR3 consists of 14 residues. The J segment lost 7 bases and the V segment lost 4 bases, leaving 4 bases of the junction unmatched. Germline V gene sequence: CDR1 SGHNT, CDR2 YYREEE (reference sequence). For the CDR3, the DNA is TGTGCCAGCAGCCCGGGACAGGGGGTTAATGAGCAGTTCTTC. Translating it yields CASSPGQGVNEQFF.

This clone was counted between two and nine times. This sequence joins TRBV4-1 and TRBJ1-4; D is unresolved. This CDR3 is built from 14 residues. The germline V and J ends were trimmed by 4 bases and 0 bases, with 6 bases remaining between them. Germline values: CDR1 MGHRA, CDR2 YSYEKL. The CDR3: CASSRIATNEKLFF. The CDR3 region has the DNA TGCGCCAGCAGCCGCATAGCAACTAATGAAAAACTGTTTTTT.

The V and J genes are TRBV29-1 and TRBJ2-5; TRBD2 aligns across 9 bases. V dropped 4 bases and J dropped 4; count of bases not matched to a gene: 7. This CDR3 is built from 14 residues. Germline loops: CDR1 SQVTM, CDR2 ANQGSEA. Here the CDR3 reads CSVVGGRAGETQYF. The CDR3 DNA reads TGCAGCGTTGTCGGCGGGAGGGCCGGAGAGACCCAGTACTTC.

The rearrangement links TRBV11-2 to TRBJ1-2; 7 bases are shared with TRBD1. From germline, CDR1 is SGHAT and CDR2 FQNNGV. The junction had 8 bases not matched to a gene; V was cut back by 0 bases and J by 7 bases. The CDR3 is 15 residues long. CDR3 in DNA: TGTGCCAGCAGCTTAGATCGAACAGGGGCTGGTGGCTACACCTTC. Protein: CASSLDRTGAGGYTF.

This chain joins TRBV19 and TRBJ1-5, with D perhaps TRBD1 (6 bases). The CDR3 consists of 15 residues. CDR1 is LNHDA, CDR2 SQIVND, per germline (reference sequence). V was pared by 7 bases and J by 1 base, with 14 bases between. The CDR3 sequence is CASTRDQGSNQPQHF. CDR3 DNA sequence: TGTGCCAGTACCCGGGATCAGGGGAGCAATCAGCCCCAGCATTTT.

This clone has a single count. The chain uses TRBV7-6 and TRBJ2-3, with 7 bases that match TRBD2. The CDR3 is made up of 16 amino acids. V lost 5 bases and J lost 0; bases outside the gene matches: 8. The germline V gene encodes CDR1 SGHVS and CDR2 FNYEAQ. This CDR3 is CASSHTIAGSTDTQYF. Written as DNA, the CDR3 is TGTGCCAGCAGCCACACCATAGCGGGCAGCACAGATACGCAGTATTTT.

V gene TRBV6-5 combines with J gene TRBJ1-5; D is ambiguous. CDR3 size: 13 residues. Germline CDR1 and CDR2: MNHEY and SVGAGI. The V gene lost 5 bases and the J gene lost 5 bases, with 10 bases spanning the gap. CDR3 loop: CASSTRWDQPQHF. CDR3 in DNA: TGTGCCAGCAGTACCAGGTGGGATCAGCCCCAGCATTTT.

The genes are TRBV2 and TRBJ2-7; possibly TRBD1 for D (7 bases). V lost 6 bases and J lost 6, with 15 bases in between. CDR1 is SNHLY and CDR2 is FYNNEI in the germline V gene. The CDR3 is 13 amino acids. In DNA form, the CDR3 reads TGTGCCAGCAGGAGGAGACAGGGAGGCGAGCAGTACTTC. It encodes CASRRRQGGEQYF.

The rearrangement links TRBV28 to TRBJ1-3; D call uncertain. CDR3 size: 15 residues. The germline CDR1 and CDR2 sequences are MDHEN and SYDVKM. The V and J ends lost 7 bases and 0 bases respectively, with 13 bases between them. The CDR3, as DNA: TGTGCCAGCAAAGTTTCCAGTTACTCTGGAAACACCATATATTTT. This gives the protein CASKVSSYSGNTIYF. Using reference TRBV28 and TRBJ1-3 for the parts outside the CDR3, the full variable domain is DVKVTQSSRYLVKRTGEKVFLECVQDMDHENMFWYRQDPGLGLRLIYFSYDVKMKEKGDIPEGYSVSREKKERFSLILESASTNQTSMYLCASKVSSYSGNTIYFGEGSWLTVV.

The chain combines TRBV25-1 with TRBJ1-2; D might be TRBD1 (5 bases). The V gene lost 4 bases and the J gene lost 4 bases, with 16 bases spanning the gap. Germline lookup yields CDR1 MGHDK and CDR2 SYGVNS. The CDR3 covers 15 residues. The CDR3 bases are TGTGCCAGCAGTGTAAATGTCGGGGGAGGCTATGGCTACACCTTC. Its translation is CASSVNVGGGYGYTF.

The rearrangement links TRBV5-4 to TRBJ2-5; 14 nucleotides line up with TRBD2. Germline CDR1 reads SGHNT; CDR2 reads YYREEE (reference sequence). Trimming removed 3 bases from V and 4 bases from J; junction bases left unmatched: 2. The CDR3 covers 15 residues. The CDR3 reads CASSWGLAGVETQYF. The CDR3 bases are TGTGCCAGCAGCTGGGGACTAGCGGGAGTAGAGACCCAGTACTTC.

This chain joins TRBV5-8 and TRBJ2-3; a weak D match, TRBD2 (5 bases). Germline assignment: CDR1 SGHTS and CDR2 YDEGEE. This CDR3 has 16 amino acids. Trimming left V 3 bases short and J 2 bases short, with 16 bases between. The CDR3 reads CASSWRTAPSTDTQYF. DNA for the CDR3: TGTGCCAGCAGCTGGAGGACTGCTCCCTCCACAGATACGCAGTATTTT. Filled out from reference TRBV5-8 and TRBJ2-3, the complete variable domain reads EAGVTQSPTHLIKTRGQQATLRCSPISGHTSVYWYQQALGLGLQFLLWYDEGEERNRGNFPPRFSGRQFPNYSSELNVNALELEDSALYLCASSWRTAPSTDTQYFGPGTRLTVL.